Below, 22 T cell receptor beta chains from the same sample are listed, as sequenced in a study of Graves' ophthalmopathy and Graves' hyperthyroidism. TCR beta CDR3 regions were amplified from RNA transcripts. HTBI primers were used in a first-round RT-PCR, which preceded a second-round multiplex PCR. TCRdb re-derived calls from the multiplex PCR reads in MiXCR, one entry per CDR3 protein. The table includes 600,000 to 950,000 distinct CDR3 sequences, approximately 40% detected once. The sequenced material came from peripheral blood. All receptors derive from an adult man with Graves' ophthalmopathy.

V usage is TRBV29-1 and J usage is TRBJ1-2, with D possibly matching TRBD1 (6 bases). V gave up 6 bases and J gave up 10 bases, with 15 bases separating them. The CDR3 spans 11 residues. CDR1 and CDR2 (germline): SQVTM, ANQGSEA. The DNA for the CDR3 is TGCAGCGTCTTAACAGGGTTTGACTACACCTTC. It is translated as CSVLTGFDYTF.

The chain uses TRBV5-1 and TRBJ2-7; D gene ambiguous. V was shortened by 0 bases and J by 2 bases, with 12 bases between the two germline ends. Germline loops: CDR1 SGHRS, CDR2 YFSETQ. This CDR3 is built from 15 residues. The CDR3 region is CASSLELSRAYEQYF. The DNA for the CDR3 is TGCGCCAGCAGCTTGGAACTGAGTAGAGCCTACGAGCAGTACTTC.

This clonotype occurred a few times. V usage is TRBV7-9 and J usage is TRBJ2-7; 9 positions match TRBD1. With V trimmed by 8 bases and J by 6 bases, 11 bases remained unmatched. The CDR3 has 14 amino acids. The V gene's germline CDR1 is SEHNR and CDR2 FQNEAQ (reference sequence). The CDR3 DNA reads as TGTGCCAGCTCAGATCCGGGACAGGGAGGCGAGCAGTACTTC. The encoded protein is CASSDPGQGGEQYF. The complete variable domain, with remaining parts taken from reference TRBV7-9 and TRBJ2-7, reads DTGVSQNPRHKITKRGQNVTFRCDPISEHNRLYWYRQTLGQGPEFLTYFQNEAQLEKSRLLSDRFSAERPKGSFSTLEIQRTEQGDSAMYLCASSDPGQGGEQYFGPGTRLTVT.

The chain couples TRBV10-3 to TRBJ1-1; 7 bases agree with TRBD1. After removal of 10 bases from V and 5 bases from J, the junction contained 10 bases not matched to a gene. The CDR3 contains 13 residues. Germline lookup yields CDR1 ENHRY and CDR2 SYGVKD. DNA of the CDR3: TGTGCCACCCCTCGACAGGGTTTGACTGAAGCTTTCTTT. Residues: CATPRQGLTEAFF.

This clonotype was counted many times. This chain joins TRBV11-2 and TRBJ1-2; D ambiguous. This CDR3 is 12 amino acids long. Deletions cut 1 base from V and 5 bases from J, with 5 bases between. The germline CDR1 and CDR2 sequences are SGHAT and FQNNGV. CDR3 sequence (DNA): TGTGCCAGCAGCTTAGGGAGATATGGCTACACCTTC. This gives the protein CASSLGRYGYTF.

This chain's CDR3 is CSAETEQYF. The CDR3 nucleotides are TGCAGCGCCGAGACCGAGCAGTACTTC. The V call is TRBV29-1, the J call TRBJ2-7; no definite D call. Trimming removed 7 bases from V and 6 bases from J, with 7 bases in between. Germline CDR1 is SQVTM and CDR2 is ANQGSEA. This CDR3 comprises 9 residues.

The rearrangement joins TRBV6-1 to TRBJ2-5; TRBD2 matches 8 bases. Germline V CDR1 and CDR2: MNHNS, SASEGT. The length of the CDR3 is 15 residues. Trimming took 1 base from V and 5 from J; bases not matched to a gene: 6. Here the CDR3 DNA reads TGTGCCAGCAGTGAAGTCGGGGGGGCGGGGGAGACCCAGTACTTC. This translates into CASSEVGGAGETQYF.

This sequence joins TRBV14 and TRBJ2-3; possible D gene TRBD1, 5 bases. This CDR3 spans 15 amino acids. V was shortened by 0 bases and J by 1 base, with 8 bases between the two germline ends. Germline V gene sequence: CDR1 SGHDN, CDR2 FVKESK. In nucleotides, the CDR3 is TGTGCCAGCAGCCAAGACAGGGTGGGCACAGATACGCAGTATTTT. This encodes CASSQDRVGTDTQYF.

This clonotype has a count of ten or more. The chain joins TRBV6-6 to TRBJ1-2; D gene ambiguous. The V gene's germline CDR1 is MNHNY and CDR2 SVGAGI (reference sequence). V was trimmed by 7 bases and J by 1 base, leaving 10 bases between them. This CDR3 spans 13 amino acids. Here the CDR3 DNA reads TGTGCCAGCACCCGAACAGTTAACTATGGCTACACCTTC. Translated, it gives CASTRTVNYGYTF.

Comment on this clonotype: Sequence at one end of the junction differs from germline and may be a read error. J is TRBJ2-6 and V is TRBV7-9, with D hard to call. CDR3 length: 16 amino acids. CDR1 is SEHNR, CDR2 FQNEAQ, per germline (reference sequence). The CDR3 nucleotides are TGCGCCAGCAGCCAAGACCCTCGGACTGGGGCCAACGTCCTGACTTTC. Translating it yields CASSQDPRTGANVLTF.

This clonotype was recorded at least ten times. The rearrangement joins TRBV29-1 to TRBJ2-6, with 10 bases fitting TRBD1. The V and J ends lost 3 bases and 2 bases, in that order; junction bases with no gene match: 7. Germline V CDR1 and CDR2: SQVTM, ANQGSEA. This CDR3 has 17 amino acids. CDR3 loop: CSVEVLTGGAGANVLTF. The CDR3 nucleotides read TGCAGCGTTGAGGTTCTGACAGGGGGCGCTGGGGCCAACGTCCTGACTTTC. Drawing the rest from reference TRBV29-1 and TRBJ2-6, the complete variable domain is SAVISQKPSRDICQRGTSLTIQCQVDSQVTMMFWYRQQPGQSLTLIATANQGSEATYESGFVIDKFPISRPNLTFSTLTVSNMSPEDSSIYLCSVEVLTGGAGANVLTFGAGSRLTVL.

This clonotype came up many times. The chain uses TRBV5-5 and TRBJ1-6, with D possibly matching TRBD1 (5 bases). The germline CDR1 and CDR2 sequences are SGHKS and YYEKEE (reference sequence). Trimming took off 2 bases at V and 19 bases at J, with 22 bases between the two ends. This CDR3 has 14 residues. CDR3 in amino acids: CASSFTSRDSYPHF. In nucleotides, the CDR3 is TGTGCCAGCAGCTTCACCTCCCGGGACTCCTATCCGCACTTT.

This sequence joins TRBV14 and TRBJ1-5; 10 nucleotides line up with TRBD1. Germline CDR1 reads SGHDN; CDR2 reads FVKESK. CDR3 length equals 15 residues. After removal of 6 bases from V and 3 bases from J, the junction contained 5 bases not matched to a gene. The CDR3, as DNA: TGTGCCAGCAGTCCTGGACAGGGGGTCAATCAGCCCCAGCATTTT. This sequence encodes CASSPGQGVNQPQHF.

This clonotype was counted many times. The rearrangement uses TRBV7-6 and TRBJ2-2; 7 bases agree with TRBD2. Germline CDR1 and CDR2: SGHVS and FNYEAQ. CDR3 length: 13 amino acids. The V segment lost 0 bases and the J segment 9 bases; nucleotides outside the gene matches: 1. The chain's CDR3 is CASSLAGTRELFF. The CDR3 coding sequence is TGTGCCAGCAGCTTAGCCGGGACTAGGGAGCTGTTTTTT. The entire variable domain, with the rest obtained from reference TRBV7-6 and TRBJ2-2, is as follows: GAGVSQSPRYKVTKRGQDVALRCDPISGHVSLYWYRQALGQGPEFLTYFNYEAQQDKSGLPNDRFSAERPEGSISTLTIQRTEQRDSAMYRCASSLAGTRELFFGEGSRLTVL.

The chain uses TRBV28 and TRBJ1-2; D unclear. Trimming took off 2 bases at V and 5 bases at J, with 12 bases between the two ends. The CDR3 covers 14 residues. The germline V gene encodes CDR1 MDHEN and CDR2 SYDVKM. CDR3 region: CASSLRRGKYGYTF. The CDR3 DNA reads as TGTGCCAGCAGTTTACGGCGGGGAAAATATGGCTACACCTTC.

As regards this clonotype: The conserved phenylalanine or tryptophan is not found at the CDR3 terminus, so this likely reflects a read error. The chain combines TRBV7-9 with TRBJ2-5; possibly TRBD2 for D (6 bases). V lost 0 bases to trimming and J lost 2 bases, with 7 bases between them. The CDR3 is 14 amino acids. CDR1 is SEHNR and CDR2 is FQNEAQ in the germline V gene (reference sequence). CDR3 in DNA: TGTGCCAGCAGCTTAGCGCGGGAACAAGAGACCCAGTACTAC. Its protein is CASSLAREQETQYY.

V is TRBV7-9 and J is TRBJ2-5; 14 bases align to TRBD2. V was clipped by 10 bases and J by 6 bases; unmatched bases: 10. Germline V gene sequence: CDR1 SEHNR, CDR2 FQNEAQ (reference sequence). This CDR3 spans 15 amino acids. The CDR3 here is CAISARTSGGKTQYF. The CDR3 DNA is TGTGCCATCAGTGCCCGGACTAGCGGGGGGAAGACCCAGTACTTC.

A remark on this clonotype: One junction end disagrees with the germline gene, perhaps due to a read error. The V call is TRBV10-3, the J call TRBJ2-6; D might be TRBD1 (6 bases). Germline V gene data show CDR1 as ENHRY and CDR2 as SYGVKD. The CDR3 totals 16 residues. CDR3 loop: CASSYGTSSGANVLTF. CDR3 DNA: TGTGCCAGCAGTTACGGGACATCCTCTGGGGCCAACGTCCTGACTTTC.

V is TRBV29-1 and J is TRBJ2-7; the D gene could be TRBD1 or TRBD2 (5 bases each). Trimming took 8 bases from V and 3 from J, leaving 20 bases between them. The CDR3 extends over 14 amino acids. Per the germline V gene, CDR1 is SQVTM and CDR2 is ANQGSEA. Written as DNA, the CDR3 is TGCAGCTTGGGCCGAACGGGGACCTACTACGAGCAGTACTTC. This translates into CSLGRTGTYYEQYF.

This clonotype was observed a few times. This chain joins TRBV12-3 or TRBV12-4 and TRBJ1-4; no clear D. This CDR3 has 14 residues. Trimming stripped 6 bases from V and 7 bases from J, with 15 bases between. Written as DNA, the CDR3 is TGTGCCAGCAGATCCGGGAGCCGACCTGAAAAACTGTTTTTT. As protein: CASRSGSRPEKLFF.

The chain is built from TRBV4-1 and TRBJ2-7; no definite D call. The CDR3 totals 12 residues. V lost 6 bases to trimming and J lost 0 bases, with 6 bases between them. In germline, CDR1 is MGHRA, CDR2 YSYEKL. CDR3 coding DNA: TGCGCCAGCAGTGGCAGCTCCTACGAGCAGTACGTC. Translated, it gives CASSGSSYEQYV.

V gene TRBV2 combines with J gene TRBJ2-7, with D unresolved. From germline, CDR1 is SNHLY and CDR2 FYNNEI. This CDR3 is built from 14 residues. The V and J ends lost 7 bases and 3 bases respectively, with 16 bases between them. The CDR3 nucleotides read TGTGCCAGCAACCAACCCGGCCGCTACTACGAGCAGTACTTC. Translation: CASNQPGRYYEQYF. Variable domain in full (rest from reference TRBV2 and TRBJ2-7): EPEVTQTPSHQVTQMGQEVILRCVPISNHLYFYWYRQILGQKVEFLVSFYNNEISEKSEIFDDQFSVERPDGSNFTLKIRSTKLEDSAMYFCASNQPGRYYEQYFGPGTRLTVT.